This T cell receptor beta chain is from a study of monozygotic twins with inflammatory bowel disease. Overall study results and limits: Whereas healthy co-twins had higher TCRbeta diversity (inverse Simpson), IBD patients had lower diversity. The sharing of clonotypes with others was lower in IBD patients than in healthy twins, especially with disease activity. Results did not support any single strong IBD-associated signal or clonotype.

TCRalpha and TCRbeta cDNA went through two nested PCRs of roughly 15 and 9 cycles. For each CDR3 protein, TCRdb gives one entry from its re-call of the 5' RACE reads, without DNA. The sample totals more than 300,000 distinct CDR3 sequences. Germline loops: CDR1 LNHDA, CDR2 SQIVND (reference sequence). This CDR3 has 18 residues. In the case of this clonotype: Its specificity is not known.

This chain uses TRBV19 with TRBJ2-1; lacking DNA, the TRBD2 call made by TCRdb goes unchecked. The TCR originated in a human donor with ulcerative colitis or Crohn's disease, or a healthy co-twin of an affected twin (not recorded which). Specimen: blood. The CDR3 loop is CASSITPKTSGRLNEQFF. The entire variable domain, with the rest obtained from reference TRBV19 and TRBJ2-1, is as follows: DGGITQSPKYLFRKEGQNVTLSCEQNLNHDAMYWYRQDPGQGLRLIYYSQIVNDFQKGDIAEGYSVSREKKESFPLTVTSAQKNPTAFYLCASSITPKTSGRLNEQFFGPGTRLTVL.